A selection of T cell receptor beta chains follows, all from one sample in a study of control samples from healthy donors and cancer patients. Method: immunoSEQ multiplex PCR; TCRdb's copy keeps in-frame clones and lacks some. This table has 55,000 to 65,000 clones, around 87% appearing once. Input material: PBMCs. Receptors were obtained from an older woman with lung cancer. Both conserved end residues are part of each CDR3. D genes are given only for firm matches. A clone size is listed for some rows: how often the clone was seen (once, few, many), or a class if it is expanded.

cdr3_aa: CASSYEAVVNYGYTF; cdr3_nt: TGTGCCAGCAGTTACGAGGCAGTAGTGAACTATGGCTACACCTTC; d_call: -; v_call: TRBV6-6; clone_size: -; j_call: TRBJ1-2
cdr3_aa: CAISEPGQLWDEQFF; cdr3_nt: TGTGCCATCAGTGAACCGGGACAGTTGTGGGATGAGCAGTTCTTC; d_call: TRBD1; v_call: TRBV10-3; clone_size: -; j_call: TRBJ2-1
cdr3_aa: CASSTGNTGELFF; cdr3_nt: TGTGCCAGCAGCACAGGGAACACCGGGGAGCTGTTTTTT; d_call: -; v_call: TRBV2; clone_size: -; j_call: TRBJ2-2
cdr3_aa: CASSLPGGASSYNEQFF; cdr3_nt: TGTGCCAGCAGCTTGCCAGGGGGGGCGTCCTCCTACAATGAGCAGTTCTTC; d_call: -; v_call: TRBV7-8; clone_size: -; j_call: TRBJ2-1
cdr3_aa: CASRVPGQGTGELFF; cdr3_nt: TGTGCCAGCAGGGTACCGGGACAGGGCACCGGGGAGCTGTTTTTT; d_call: TRBD1; v_call: TRBV11-2; clone_size: -; j_call: TRBJ2-2
cdr3_aa: CASSPRGNPYNSPLHF; cdr3_nt: TGTGCCAGCAGCCCCCGGGGGAACCCCTATAATTCACCCCTCCACTTT; d_call: -; v_call: TRBV9; clone_size: -; j_call: TRBJ1-6
cdr3_aa: CASSVGAAKLFF; cdr3_nt: TGTGCCAGCAGTGTAGGGGCAGCAAAACTGTTTTTT; d_call: -; v_call: TRBV2; clone_size: -; j_call: TRBJ1-4
cdr3_aa: CASSLDPRGDGYTF; cdr3_nt: TGTGCCAGCAGCTTAGACCCCAGGGGGGATGGCTACACCTTC; d_call: TRBD1; v_call: TRBV7-2; clone_size: -; j_call: TRBJ1-2
cdr3_aa: CASSSPGTSGGAFAEQYF; cdr3_nt: TGTGCCAGCAGTTCTCCCGGGACTAGCGGAGGGGCTTTTGCCGAGCAGTACTTC; d_call: TRBD2; v_call: TRBV28; clone_size: -; j_call: TRBJ2-7
cdr3_aa: CASSRTQPYEQYF; cdr3_nt: TGTGCCAGTAGTAGAACCCAACCCTACGAGCAGTACTTC; d_call: -; v_call: TRBV19; clone_size: -; j_call: TRBJ2-7
cdr3_aa: CASSQVFGGYSNQPQHF; cdr3_nt: TGCGCCAGCAGCCAAGTATTCGGGGGTTATAGCAATCAGCCCCAGCATTTT; d_call: -; v_call: TRBV4-1; clone_size: few; j_call: TRBJ1-5
cdr3_aa: CSAVGGSGYTF; cdr3_nt: TGCAGCGCAGTTGGAGGGAGTGGCTACACCTTC; d_call: -; v_call: TRBV29-1; clone_size: -; j_call: TRBJ1-2
cdr3_aa: CASSSVPGGTEAFF; cdr3_nt: TGTGCCAGCAGTTCCGTACCAGGGGGCACTGAAGCTTTCTTT; d_call: TRBD1; v_call: TRBV6-5; clone_size: -; j_call: TRBJ1-1
cdr3_aa: CASSTGTGRSPLHF; cdr3_nt: TGTGCCAGCAGCACCGGGACAGGCCGTTCACCCCTCCACTTT; d_call: TRBD1; v_call: TRBV7-9; clone_size: -; j_call: TRBJ1-6
cdr3_aa: CASSVGQGGYNEQFF; cdr3_nt: TGTGCCAGCAGCGTAGGACAGGGCGGTTACAATGAGCAGTTCTTC; d_call: TRBD1; v_call: TRBV9; clone_size: -; j_call: TRBJ2-1
cdr3_aa: CASRAIQGSSYNEQFF; cdr3_nt: TGTGCCAGCAGAGCGATTCAGGGGAGCTCCTACAATGAGCAGTTCTTC; d_call: -; v_call: TRBV5-6; clone_size: once; j_call: TRBJ2-1